Following are 22 T cell receptor beta chains from one sample sequenced in a study of chemoradiotherapy in HPV16-positive cancers. Profiled with immunoSEQ multiplex PCR; TCRdb holds only in-frame clones, not every one. The sample lists fewer than 40,000 clones, 76% occurring once. This material consisted of blood, taken from a patient who underwent chemoradiotherapy. These TCRs come from a human donor with HPV-associated anogenital cancer.

The rearrangement uses TRBV5-5 and TRBJ2-7; D is unclear. V gave up 0 bases and J gave up 1 base, with 5 bases separating them. CDR3 size: 13 residues. CDR1 and CDR2 from the germline V gene are SGHKS and YYEKEE (reference sequence). The CDR3 DNA reads as TGTGCCAGCAGCTTGGCAGGTTCCTACGAGCAGTACTTC. Its translation: CASSLAGSYEQYF. The complete variable domain, with remaining parts taken from reference TRBV5-5 and TRBJ2-7, reads DAGVTQSPTHLIKTRGQQVTLRCSPISGHKSVSWYQQVLGQGPQFIFQYYEKEERGRGNFPDRFSARQFPNYSSELNVNALLLGDSALYLCASSLAGSYEQYFGPGTRLTVT.

In its sample, this clone was seen once. The chain uses TRBV4-3 and TRBJ2-2, with 10 nucleotides matching TRBD2. Trimming at V came to 0 bases and at J to 0 bases, leaving 4 bases not matched to a gene. CDR1 is LGHNA and CDR2 is YSLEER in the germline V gene. The CDR3 runs 18 residues. For the CDR3, the DNA is TGCGCCAGCAGCCAAGATAGCCTAGCGGGGGCGAACACCGGGGAGCTGTTTTTT. This sequence encodes CASSQDSLAGANTGELFF.

The rearrangement uses TRBV5-4 and TRBJ2-5; 10 nucleotides match TRBD1. V dropped 4 bases and J dropped 0; count of bases not matched to a gene: 3. The germline V gene encodes CDR1 SGHNT and CDR2 YYREEE (reference sequence). This CDR3 is 15 amino acids long. CDR3 coding DNA: TGTGCCAGCAGCATGGACAGGGGGTACCAAGAGACCCAGTACTTC. As protein: CASSMDRGYQETQYF. The full variable domain, rest sourced from reference TRBV5-4 and TRBJ2-5, is ETGVTQSPTHLIKTRGQQVTLRCSSQSGHNTVSWYQQALGQGPQFIFQYYREEENGRGNFPPRFSGLQFPNYSSELNVNALELDDSALYLCASSMDRGYQETQYFGPGTRLLVL.

The chain employs TRBV29-1 and TRBJ2-1; D gene uncertain. The CDR3 consists of 12 residues. V was clipped by 7 bases and J by 4 bases, with 11 bases between them. The germline gives CDR1 SQVTM, CDR2 ANQGSEA. CDR3 DNA sequence: TGCAGCGCCCGCGGCAGTTACAATGAGCAGTTCTTC. Protein product: CSARGSYNEQFF.

The rearrangement joins TRBV11-3 to TRBJ2-1, with D perhaps TRBD1 (5 bases). The CDR3 spans 13 residues. The V end was cut by 5 bases, the J end by 10 bases, with 15 bases between. The V gene's germline CDR1 is SGHNT and CDR2 YENEEA. CDR3 sequence reads: CASSREEGVEQFF. CDR3 nucleotide sequence: TGTGCCAGCAGCCGTGAAGAAGGGGTCGAGCAGTTCTTC.

This chain uses TRBV7-3 with TRBJ1-2; TRBD1 agrees at 8 bases. The CDR3 has 15 residues. Germline V gene data show CDR1 as SGHTA and CDR2 as FQGTGA. V trimming: 2 bases; J trimming: 6 bases; junction bases outside the gene matches: 8. The CDR3 reads CASSLDGGQGDGYTF. CDR3 sequence (DNA): TGTGCCAGCAGCTTAGACGGAGGACAGGGTGATGGCTACACCTTC.

In its sample, this clone was seen a few times. The V call is TRBV7-9, the J call TRBJ1-4; a weak D match, TRBD1 (5 bases). Trimming pared 5 bases from V and 10 bases from J, leaving 20 bases between. There are 15 residues in the CDR3. The germline V gene has CDR1 SEHNR and CDR2 FQNEAQ (reference sequence). CDR3 in DNA: TGTGCCAGCAGCCCGCAGGGACTCCGGACGGGAAAACTGTTTTTT. Translating it yields CASSPQGLRTGKLFF.

The V gene is TRBV5-5, the J gene TRBJ1-1, with unresolved D. V was cut by 6 bases and J by 4 bases, with 10 bases left in between. CDR3 length: 12 amino acids. In germline, CDR1 is SGHKS, CDR2 YYEKEE (reference sequence). In DNA, the CDR3 is TGTGCCAGCAACCTCCTAGGCACTGAAGCTTTCTTT. This gives the protein CASNLLGTEAFF.

This clone has only a few counts. V gene TRBV5-6 combines with J gene TRBJ1-2, with TRBD1 identical over 11 bases. The CDR3 runs 14 residues. Germline V gene data show CDR1 as SGHDT and CDR2 as YYEEEE. Trimming at V came to 4 bases and at J to 3 bases, leaving 2 bases not matched to a gene. CDR3 in DNA: TGTGCCAGCAGCCGGGACAGGGGGGACTATGGCTACACCTTC. Its protein product is CASSRDRGDYGYTF.

The chain is built from TRBV7-2 and TRBJ1-2; D might be TRBD1 (5 bases). In germline, CDR1 is SGHTA, CDR2 FQGNSA. The CDR3 is 14 amino acids. V was trimmed by 6 bases and J by 1 base, leaving 12 bases between them. CDR3 nucleotides: TGTGCCAGCAGTAATGGGGGGAATAACTATGGCTACACCTTC. Translated, it gives CASSNGGNNYGYTF.

In its sample, this clone was seen a few times. The rearrangement joins TRBV10-3 to TRBJ1-2; perhaps TRBD1 as D (5 bases). This CDR3 contains 13 residues. Germline CDR1 ENHRY, CDR2 SYGVKD. The ends were cut back, 6 bases at V and 4 bases at J, with 12 bases in the middle. CDR3 DNA: TGTGCCATCAGGGCTACAGGTCCCTATGGCTACACCTTC. Protein product: CAIRATGPYGYTF.

The V call is TRBV6-6, the J call TRBJ1-4, with TRBD1 as a possible D gene (5 bases). This CDR3 has 15 amino acids. The germline V and J ends were trimmed by 5 bases and 3 bases, with 13 bases remaining between them. CDR1 is MNHNY and CDR2 is SVGAGI in the germline V gene (reference sequence). CDR3 sequence reads: CASSTHRGSNEKLFF. DNA for the CDR3: TGTGCCAGCAGTACCCACCGGGGCTCTAATGAAAAACTGTTTTTT.

The rearrangement joins TRBV2 to TRBJ2-5, with 12 bases fitting TRBD1. Losses at the gene ends were 8 bases for V and 5 bases for J; bases not matched to a gene: 9. Germline V gene sequence: CDR1 SNHLY, CDR2 FYNNEI. The CDR3 has 15 amino acids. CDR3 region: CASPRDRGRRETQYF. The DNA for the CDR3 is TGTGCCAGCCCTCGGGACAGGGGGCGGAGGGAGACCCAGTACTTC.

In the case of this clone: Additional DNA sequences in this sample encode the identical CDR3. The chain couples TRBV18 to TRBJ2-3, with TRBD2 matching 8 bases. CDR1 KGHSH and CDR2 LQKENI come from the germline V gene. The CDR3 runs 17 residues. V dropped 3 bases and J dropped 1; count of bases not matched to a gene: 9. The CDR3 region has the DNA TGTGCCAGCTCACCTCGGCCCGGGGGGGCGGGCACAGATACGCAGTATTTT. Its translation: CASSPRPGGAGTDTQYF.

There are a few counts of this clone. V gene TRBV4-1 combines with J gene TRBJ2-2; 7 bases agree with TRBD2. The ends lost 4 bases at V and 5 bases at J; junction bases unmatched: 10. The CDR3 totals 16 residues. Germline V CDR1 and CDR2: MGHRA, YSYEKL. The CDR3 loop is CASSPRVWEGTGELFF. The CDR3 DNA follows: TGCGCCAGCAGCCCCAGGGTTTGGGAGGGGACCGGGGAGCTGTTTTTT.

The gene calls are TRBV11-2 and TRBJ1-2; possible D gene TRBD1, 5 bases. V was pared by 6 bases and J by 0 bases, with 14 bases between. CDR3 size: 15 residues. The germline CDR1 and CDR2 sequences are SGHAT and FQNNGV. This CDR3 is CASSYTSRANYGYTF. Here the CDR3 DNA reads TGTGCCAGCAGTTACACGTCCAGGGCTAACTATGGCTACACCTTC.

By share of the sample, this clone is medium-sized. This rearrangement joins TRBV19 to TRBJ1-5; a weak D match, TRBD1 (6 bases). V gave up 4 bases and J gave up 6 bases, with 10 bases separating them. This CDR3 contains 13 residues. Germline-derived CDR1 and CDR2 are LNHDA and SQIVND (reference sequence). CDR3 coding DNA: TGTGCCAGTAGTAGCGGGGGCCCTCAGCCCCAGCATTTT. Encoded protein: CASSSGGPQPQHF.

The V and J genes are TRBV11-1 and TRBJ2-7; either TRBD1 or TRBD2 may fit D (5 bases each). Germline V gene lookup returns CDR1 SGHAT and CDR2 FQDESV (reference sequence). This CDR3 region has 12 residues. V was clipped by 5 bases and J by 6 bases, with 11 bases between them. The CDR3 nucleotides read TGTGCCAGCAGCAGAGGGGTTTTCGAGCAGTACTTC. Encoded protein: CASSRGVFEQYF. The entire variable domain, with the rest obtained from reference TRBV11-1 and TRBJ2-7, is as follows: EAEVAQSPRYKITEKSQAVAFWCDPISGHATLYWYRQILGQGPELLVQFQDESVVDDSQLPKDRFSAERLKGVDSTLKIQPAELGDSAMYLCASSRGVFEQYFGPGTRLTVT.

This clone was counted only a few times. J is TRBJ2-3 and V is TRBV5-4; D is perhaps TRBD1 (6 bases). V was clipped by 0 bases and J by 5 bases, with 13 bases between them. The CDR3 spans 15 residues. The germline gives CDR1 SGHNT, CDR2 YYREEE (reference sequence). CDR3 amino acids: CASSLGGRTLDTQYF. CDR3 DNA: TGTGCCAGCAGCTTGGGGGGGCGAACTCTAGATACGCAGTATTTT.

This clone has only a few counts. This rearrangement joins TRBV27 to TRBJ1-2; 7 bases align to TRBD1. This CDR3 is 12 amino acids long. Germline V lookup: CDR1 MNHEY, CDR2 SMNVEV (reference sequence). With V trimmed by 3 bases and J by 8 bases, 3 bases remained unmatched. The CDR3 nucleotides are TGTGCCAGCAGTTTCCGGACAGGCGGCTACACCTTC. This encodes CASSFRTGGYTF.

The V call is TRBV6-5, the J call TRBJ2-7, with TRBD2 identical over 8 bases. Germline trimming cut 0 bases from V and 6 bases from J; bases unmatched to any gene: 4. The CDR3 covers 14 residues. Per germline, CDR1 MNHEY and CDR2 SVGAGI. For the CDR3, the DNA is TGTGCCAGCAGTTACTCCCAGCGGGGGACCGAGCAGTACTTC. It yields the protein CASSYSQRGTEQYF.

V and J are TRBV7-9 and TRBJ1-4; D remains ambiguous. Germline values: CDR1 SEHNR, CDR2 FQNEAQ (reference sequence). Trimming left V 7 bases short and J 4 bases short, with 7 bases between. This CDR3 contains 12 residues. CDR3 in DNA: TGTGCCAGCACCCCTCTTAATGAAAAACTGTTTTTT. This sequence encodes CASTPLNEKLFF.